The 29 T cell receptor beta chains presented below share a single source sample, sequenced in a study of blood T cell repertoires in COVID-19 (TCRdb year 2020). The method was the immunoSEQ multiplex PCR assay. TCRdb provides this immuneACCESS table in a form limited to in-frame rearrangements. Some clones are lacking; in checked studies, under half of them reflect an unresolved V gene, and why the rest are absent is not known. This sample holds roughly 120,000 clones; 90% were observed only once. The ten largest clones take up under 2% of the sample. Material: peripheral blood. Every receptor here comes from a human donor with active COVID-19. The donor label of this sample is uncertain.

The chain is built from TRBV9 and TRBJ2-7; 8 nucleotides align to TRBD2. Germline CDR1 reads SGDLS; CDR2 reads YYNGEE. Losses at the gene ends were 0 bases for V and 5 bases for J; bases not matched to a gene: 7. The CDR3 consists of 15 residues. The CDR3 DNA reads as TGTGCCAGCAGCGTAGGTCTAGCGGGCCCTCACGAGCAGTACTTC. This codes for CASSVGLAGPHEQYF.

The chain is built from TRBV7-2 and TRBJ2-3; TRBD2 matches 12 bases. V lost 1 base and J lost 7; bases outside the gene matches: 6. Germline V gives CDR1 SGHTA, CDR2 FQGNSA. This CDR3 has 16 residues. CDR3: CASSLDGTSGFNTQYF. The CDR3 DNA is TGTGCCAGCAGCTTAGATGGGACTAGCGGGTTTAATACGCAGTATTTT.

The V gene is TRBV5-4, the J gene TRBJ2-5, with 9 nucleotides matching TRBD2. This CDR3 is 14 amino acids long. The germline gives CDR1 SGHNT, CDR2 YYREEE (reference sequence). Unmatched junction bases numbered 6, after V lost 4 bases and J lost 5 bases. CDR3 in amino acids: CASSPGTSWETQYF. The CDR3 bases are TGTGCCAGCAGCCCGGGGACTAGCTGGGAGACCCAGTACTTC.

The chain joins TRBV2 to TRBJ1-2, with TRBD1 matching 7 bases. V gave up 6 bases and J gave up 6 bases; unmatched junction bases: 4. Germline V gene lookup returns CDR1 SNHLY and CDR2 FYNNEI. This CDR3 is 12 amino acids long. The CDR3 protein is CASRTGSHGYTF. In DNA, the CDR3 is TGTGCCAGCAGGACAGGGTCTCATGGCTACACCTTC.

The rearrangement links TRBV2 to TRBJ1-4; D is ambiguous. CDR1 SNHLY and CDR2 FYNNEI come from the germline V gene. The ends were cut back, 8 bases at V and 8 bases at J, with 15 bases in the middle. This CDR3 has 13 residues. The chain's CDR3 is CASARAEEEKLFF. In DNA, the CDR3 is TGTGCCAGCGCTCGGGCGGAGGAGGAAAAACTGTTTTTT.

J is TRBJ1-1 and V is TRBV5-8; 8 positions match TRBD1. Germline V gene lookup returns CDR1 SGHTS and CDR2 YDEGEE. This CDR3 is built from 15 residues. The junction had 10 bases not matched to a gene; V was cut back by 4 bases and J by 5 bases. The CDR3 region has the DNA TGTGCCAGCAGCCGAATTAGACAGGGGAGGACTGAAGCTTTCTTT. This sequence encodes CASSRIRQGRTEAFF.

The table lists this clone with a count of one. The chain recombines TRBV11-2 with TRBJ2-1; perhaps TRBD2 as D (6 bases). CDR1 SGHAT and CDR2 FQNNGV come from the germline V gene. CDR3 size: 16 residues. V lost 1 base and J lost 5, with 15 bases in between. In nucleotides, the CDR3 is TGTGCCAGCAGCTTAGTTTCGGGGGTAGAGGACAATGAGCAGTTCTTC. Translating gives CASSLVSGVEDNEQFF.

The chain recombines TRBV7-2 with TRBJ2-1; 8 bases fit TRBD2. The length of the CDR3 is 14 residues. The V segment lost 10 bases and the J segment 4 bases; nucleotides outside the gene matches: 9. Per germline, CDR1 SGHTA and CDR2 FQGNSA. The CDR3 bases are TGTGCCACGCGCTCGGCGGGGGGATACAATGAGCAGTTCTTC. As protein: CATRSAGGYNEQFF.

This clone was recorded once. This chain connects TRBV7-8 to TRBJ2-7, with 8 bases lining up with TRBD1. The CDR3 spans 13 residues. V lost 5 bases, J lost 2 bases, and 2 bases stayed unmatched. Germline V CDR1 and CDR2: SGHVS, FQNEAQ. The CDR3 sequence: CASSTDRAYEQYF. As DNA, the CDR3 is TGTGCCAGCAGCACGGACAGGGCCTACGAGCAGTACTTC.

This sequence joins TRBV4-3 and TRBJ2-1; TRBD1 aligns across 10 bases. This CDR3 is built from 16 residues. Germline CDR1 and CDR2: LGHNA and YSLEER. The V segment lost 4 bases and the J segment 4 bases; nucleotides outside the gene matches: 7. CDR3 region: CASSRRQGATYNEQFF. The CDR3 nucleotides are TGCGCCAGCAGCCGCCGACAGGGGGCTACATACAATGAGCAGTTCTTC.

The V gene is TRBV5-5, the J gene TRBJ1-6; 8 bases fit TRBD1. The CDR3 covers 19 residues. V lost 5 bases and J lost 0; bases outside the gene matches: 13. Germline V CDR1 and CDR2: SGHKS, YYEKEE (reference sequence). The CDR3 region is CASSSTGTGLSSYNSPLHF. In DNA form, the CDR3 reads TGTGCCAGCAGTTCCACCGGGACAGGTCTTAGCTCCTATAATTCACCCCTCCACTTT.

The J gene is TRBJ2-1, the V gene TRBV4-2; D remains ambiguous. Germline V gene data show CDR1 as LGHNA and CDR2 as YNFKEQ. This CDR3 is built from 16 residues. Trimming left V 5 bases short and J 0 bases short, with 14 bases between. This chain's CDR3 is CASSKAHPSSYNEQFF. In DNA, the CDR3 is TGTGCCAGCAGCAAAGCCCATCCGAGCTCCTACAATGAGCAGTTCTTC.

CDR3 amino acids: CASTPGQNYEQYF. CDR3 nucleotide sequence: TGTGCCAGTACTCCGGGACAGAACTACGAGCAGTACTTC. The chain joins TRBV19 to TRBJ2-7, with TRBD1 identical over 7 bases. V lost 7 bases to trimming and J lost 3 bases; unmatched junction nucleotides: 6. The CDR3 sequence is 13 residues long. The germline V gene encodes CDR1 LNHDA and CDR2 SQIVND (reference sequence).

This chain links TRBV6-5 with TRBJ1-4; 10 positions match TRBD1. V was clipped by 0 bases and J by 7 bases; unmatched bases: 2. The CDR3 runs to 15 residues. The germline V gene encodes CDR1 MNHEY and CDR2 SVGAGI. The CDR3: CASSYSDRGSEKLFF. DNA of the CDR3: TGTGCCAGCAGTTACTCGGACAGGGGGAGTGAAAAACTGTTTTTT.

The chain combines TRBV6-5 with TRBJ2-7; D unresolved. Trimming took 4 bases from V and 3 from J, leaving 10 bases between them. The CDR3 loop spans 13 amino acids. CDR1 and CDR2 (germline): MNHEY, SVGAGI. CDR3 nucleotides: TGTGCCAGCAGTTCACTCGGTGTCTACGAGCAGTACTTC. Protein: CASSSLGVYEQYF.

The J gene is TRBJ1-5, the V gene TRBV19, with D perhaps TRBD1 (6 bases). From germline, CDR1 is LNHDA and CDR2 SQIVND (reference sequence). The CDR3 is 13 amino acids. CDR3 coding DNA: TGTGCAACTAAAAACAGGGAGAATCAGCCCCAGCATTTT. This codes for CATKNRENQPQHF.

The chain uses TRBV6-5 and TRBJ2-7, with 7 bases lining up with TRBD2. The CDR3 runs 14 residues. J was trimmed by 4 bases and V by 1 base; bases with no gene match: 4. In germline, CDR1 is MNHEY, CDR2 SVGAGI. CDR3 sequence reads: CASSYFGGRYEQYF. For the CDR3, the DNA is TGTGCCAGCAGTTACTTCGGGGGGAGGTACGAGCAGTACTTC.

The chain couples TRBV4-3 to TRBJ1-2; no definite D call. Trimming cost V 4 bases and J 5 bases, with 11 bases left between them. Germline V gene lookup returns CDR1 LGHNA and CDR2 YSLEER. The CDR3 covers 13 residues. The CDR3 spells CASSPQNSYGYTF. For the CDR3, the DNA is TGCGCCAGCAGCCCTCAGAATTCGTATGGCTACACCTTC.

The chain couples TRBV5-1 to TRBJ2-3, with 8 bases lining up with TRBD2. This CDR3 has 14 residues. In germline, CDR1 is SGHRS, CDR2 YFSETQ. Unmatched junction bases numbered 4, after V lost 2 bases and J lost 5 bases. This CDR3 reads CASSFGRVEDTQYF. DNA of the CDR3: TGCGCCAGCAGCTTCGGGAGGGTTGAAGATACGCAGTATTTT.

The chain carries TRBV5-5 and TRBJ2-5; D may be TRBD1 (5 bases). The CDR3 consists of 13 residues. The V end was cut by 0 bases, the J end by 5 bases, with 8 bases between. Germline assignment: CDR1 SGHKS and CDR2 YYEKEE (reference sequence). DNA for the CDR3: TGTGCCAGCAGCTTGGGGGGCCTCGAGACCCAGTACTTC. It encodes CASSLGGLETQYF. Full variable domain (outside the CDR3, taken from reference TRBV5-5 and TRBJ2-5): DAGVTQSPTHLIKTRGQQVTLRCSPISGHKSVSWYQQVLGQGPQFIFQYYEKEERGRGNFPDRFSARQFPNYSSELNVNALLLGDSALYLCASSLGGLETQYFGPGTRLLVL.

The rearrangement links TRBV9 to TRBJ1-5; weak D call: TRBD1 (6 bases). The germline gives CDR1 SGDLS, CDR2 YYNGEE. CDR3 length: 15 amino acids. V was cut by 0 bases and J by 5 bases, with 12 bases left in between. The CDR3 loop reads CASSVEGGAHQPQHF. For the CDR3, the DNA is TGTGCCAGCAGCGTAGAGGGGGGGGCCCATCAGCCCCAGCATTTT.

The rearrangement links TRBV7-2 to TRBJ2-1; 7 bases line up with TRBD1. This CDR3 has 15 residues. CDR1 is SGHTA and CDR2 is FQGNSA in the germline V gene. Losses at the gene ends were 5 bases for V and 2 bases for J; bases not matched to a gene: 6. CDR3 DNA sequence: TGTGCCAGCAGCCTGGCCGGGACAGCCTACAATGAGCAGTTCTTC. It translates to CASSLAGTAYNEQFF. Full variable domain (rest looked up from reference TRBV7-2 and TRBJ2-1): GAGVSQSPSNKVTEKGKDVELRCDPISGHTALYWYRQSLGQGLEFLIYFQGNSAPDKSGLPSDRFSAERTGGSVSTLTIQRTQQEDSAVYLCASSLAGTAYNEQFFGPGTRLTVL.

The chain combines TRBV7-2 with TRBJ1-1; D is perhaps TRBD1 (6 bases). The CDR3 is 16 amino acids. The germline CDR1 and CDR2 sequences are SGHTA and FQGNSA. Trimming shortened V by 2 bases and J by 0 bases, and 13 bases separated the two germline ends. The CDR3 here is CASSLPGEGMNTEAFF. CDR3 bases: TGTGCCAGCAGCTTACCAGGGGAGGGAATGAACACTGAAGCTTTCTTT.

J is TRBJ2-3 and V is TRBV5-1; D gene ambiguous. The CDR3 runs 12 residues. Between the trimmed V and J ends, which lost 4 bases and 2 bases, there was a span of 5 bases. The germline V gene encodes CDR1 SGHRS and CDR2 YFSETQ. The CDR3 sequence is CASSVDTDTQYF. CDR3 nucleotides: TGCGCCAGCAGCGTAGACACAGATACGCAGTATTTT.

This clone was counted a single time. The CDR3 DNA is TGTGCCAGCAGCGACGGACAGACCTACAATGAGCAGTTCTTC. This gives the protein CASSDGQTYNEQFF. The chain carries TRBV6-5 and TRBJ2-1, with D maybe TRBD1 (6 bases). V lost 6 bases to trimming and J lost 2 bases, with 11 bases between them. The CDR3 runs to 14 residues. Germline CDR1 reads MNHEY; CDR2 reads SVGAGI.

This clone showed up just a few times. V usage is TRBV7-8 and J usage is TRBJ1-4, with D unresolved. V was pared by 5 bases and J by 6 bases, with 16 bases between. Germline values: CDR1 SGHVS, CDR2 FQNEAQ. This CDR3 contains 15 residues. The CDR3: CASSLRERSYEKLFF. The CDR3 DNA sequence: TGTGCCAGCAGCCTACGGGAGCGGAGTTATGAAAAACTGTTTTTT.

The chain recombines TRBV5-4 with TRBJ2-4; D is ambiguous. This CDR3 is built from 12 residues. The germline V gene encodes CDR1 SGHNT and CDR2 YYREEE (reference sequence). V was clipped by 1 base and J by 7 bases, with 6 bases between them. CDR3 amino acids: CASSLTQNIQYF. The CDR3 nucleotides are TGTGCCAGCAGCTTGACACAGAACATTCAGTACTTC.

This chain connects TRBV5-5 to TRBJ2-7, with 8 bases identical to TRBD1. CDR3 length: 13 amino acids. V dropped 5 bases and J dropped 5; count of bases not matched to a gene: 6. CDR1 and CDR2 from the germline V gene are SGHKS and YYEKEE (reference sequence). CDR3 sequence reads: CASRQAGGDEQYF. The CDR3 nucleotides read TGTGCCAGCAGGCAGGCAGGGGGCGACGAGCAGTACTTC.

The genes are TRBV2 and TRBJ1-2; 8 bases match TRBD1. J was trimmed by 5 bases and V by 9 bases; bases with no gene match: 8. The CDR3 contains 13 residues. Germline V CDR1 and CDR2: SNHLY, FYNNEI. DNA for the CDR3: TGTGCCAGTGAGAGACAGGGGAGGTATGGCTACACCTTC. It codes for CASERQGRYGYTF. The full variable domain, its missing parts supplied by reference TRBV2 and TRBJ1-2, is EPEVTQTPSHQVTQMGQEVILRCVPISNHLYFYWYRQILGQKVEFLVSFYNNEISEKSEIFDDQFSVERPDGSNFTLKIRSTKLEDSAMYFCASERQGRYGYTFGSGTRLTVV.